These T cell receptor beta chains were read from a single sample in a study of blood T cell repertoires in COVID-19. Only in-frame clones appear in the TCRdb table, and some are missing; sequencing was by immunoSEQ multiplex PCR. The table lists some 120,000 clones, around nine tenths of them singletons. The sample consisted of peripheral blood. Receptor source: a woman aged 45-65 years with active or convalescent COVID-19. CDR3s include the opening cysteine and the closing phenylalanine or tryptophan. D genes are given only for firm matches. Clone size is not always given. Where it is, it says once, few, many or a class for expanded clones.

J	D	size	V	DNA	CDR3
TRBJ2-2	NA	NA	TRBV3-1/TRBV3-2	TGTGCCAGCAGCCAAACATGGAACACCGGGGAGCTGTTTTTT	CASSQTWNTGELFF
TRBJ2-1	TRBD2	NA	TRBV10-3	TGTGCCATCAGTGAGTTAGCGGGAGGGAGCAATGAGCAGTTCTTC	CAISELAGGSNEQFF
TRBJ2-7	NA	NA	TRBV20-1	TGCAGTGCTAGAGAACACTACGAGCAGTACTTC	CSAREHYEQYF
TRBJ1-5	NA	NA	TRBV12-3/TRBV12-4	TGTGTGTCTTGTGCAGGGGCTCTGGGGACCCAGCATTTT	CVSCAGALGTQHF
TRBJ1-4	NA	once	TRBV20-1	TGCAGTGCTAGTCTGTTCGGTCGGGACATCGGAGGTGAAAAACTGTTTTTT	CSASLFGRDIGGEKLFF
TRBJ2-3	TRBD1	once	TRBV28	TGTGCCAGCAACACCCTACCCCCGGGACAGGGGGGAGATACGCAGTATTTT	CASNTLPPGQGGDTQYF
TRBJ1-4	NA	NA	TRBV15	TGTGCCACCAGCTGGCTCGCGGGGGTTAATGAAAAACTGTTTTTT	CATSWLAGVNEKLFF
TRBJ1-4	TRBD1	NA	TRBV5-5	TGTGCCAGTAGATACGACAGGGTAACTAATGAAAAACTGTTTTTT	CASRYDRVTNEKLFF
TRBJ2-3	NA	once	TRBV9	TGTGCCAGCAGCCCAGGGGCTAGCCCAGATACGCAGTATTTT	CASSPGASPDTQYF
TRBJ2-5	NA	NA	TRBV7-3	TGTGCCAGCAGCTACGGTAACGGACAGCAAGAGACCCAGTACTTC	CASSYGNGQQETQYF
TRBJ2-2	NA	once	TRBV7-2	TGTGCCAGCAGCCCCCTAGCAGCCGGCACCGGGGAGCTGTTTTTT	CASSPLAAGTGELFF
TRBJ2-1	TRBD2	NA	TRBV20-1	TGCAGTGCTAGTACGGGTTATAGCGGGAGGGCTACTTACAATGAGCAGTTCTTC	CSASTGYSGRATYNEQFF
TRBJ2-1	NA	NA	TRBV21-1	TGTGCCAGCAGCAACGGTACGGATGAGCAGTTCTTC	CASSNGTDEQFF
TRBJ1-1	TRBD1	NA	TRBV24-1	TGTGCCACCAGGGGACAGGAGAACACTGAAGCTTTCTTT	CATRGQENTEAFF
TRBJ1-3	NA	NA	TRBV28	TGTGCCAGCAGACTCCCGGGAACCTCTGGAAACACCATATATTTT	CASRLPGTSGNTIYF
TRBJ1-2	NA	NA	TRBV18	TGTGCCAGCTCACCCCAGAAAAAAGCGGGCTATGGCTACACCTTC	CASSPQKKAGYGYTF
TRBJ2-2	NA	NA	TRBV6-5	TGTGCCAGCAGGGGGGACTGGAGGGCCGGGGAGCTGTTTTTT	CASRGDWRAGELFF
TRBJ2-3	NA	NA	TRBV9	TGTGCCAGCAGCCTCCACCAGTTAGATACGCAGTATTTT	CASSLHQLDTQYF
TRBJ2-2	NA	NA	TRBV27	TGTGCCAGCAGCCGATTAGCCACCGGGGAGCTGTTTTTT	CASSRLATGELFF
TRBJ2-1	NA	once	TRBV19	TGTGCCACAAAAGGACAGTACAATGAGCAGTTCTTC	CATKGQYNEQFF
TRBJ2-4	NA	NA	TRBV15	TGTGCCACCATCTCCGTAGGGGAAGGGAAAAACATTCAGTACTTC	CATISVGEGKNIQYF
TRBJ1-2	TRBD1	NA	TRBV25-1	TGTGCCACGGGGACAGGAAGGTTAGGCTACACCTTC	CATGTGRLGYTF
TRBJ1-1	TRBD1	NA	TRBV5-1	TGCGCCAGCAGTTTAGGGACAGCGGACACTGAAGCTTTCTTT	CASSLGTADTEAFF
TRBJ1-5	TRBD1	few	TRBV19	TGTGCCAGTACTCTACCCACAGGGGATTATCAGCCCCAGCATTTT	CASTLPTGDYQPQHF
TRBJ2-3	TRBD2	NA	TRBV6-6	TGTGCCAGCACCCAGGCGGCGGGAGGGACCCATACGCAGTATTTT	CASTQAAGGTHTQYF
TRBJ1-6	NA	NA	TRBV27	TGTGCCAGCAGTTTATACCGGTCGCCTAATAATTCACCCCTCCACTTT	CASSLYRSPNNSPLHF
TRBJ2-5	NA	NA	TRBV2	TGTGCCAGCAGTGATCTCCCAGTAGAGACCCAGTACTTC	CASSDLPVETQYF
TRBJ2-5	NA	once	TRBV7-8	TGTGCCAGCAGCTTAGTGGGCAGACAAGAGACCCAGTACTTC	CASSLVGRQETQYF
TRBJ1-6	NA	NA	TRBV15	TGTGCCACCAGCAGAGATGGGGAAGGGAGTTCACCCCTCCACTTT	CATSRDGEGSSPLHF
TRBJ2-2	TRBD2	NA	TRBV19	TGTGCCAGTAATTGGGGGAGGGACACCGGGGAGCTGTTTTTT	CASNWGRDTGELFF
TRBJ2-7	NA	NA	TRBV9	TGTGCCAGCAGCGTAGGACTATCCCCCTACGAGCAGTACTTC	CASSVGLSPYEQYF
TRBJ1-2	TRBD1	NA	TRBV28	TGTGCCAGCAGTTTCCCGGGACAGAACTATGGCTACACCTTC	CASSFPGQNYGYTF
TRBJ1-5	NA	NA	TRBV19	TGTGCCAGTAGTACCCAGGGTTATCAGCCCCAGCATTTT	CASSTQGYQPQHF
TRBJ1-2	TRBD1	NA	TRBV24-1	TGTGCCACCAGTGATCACAGGGGGCCTAACTATGGCTACACCTTC	CATSDHRGPNYGYTF
TRBJ2-1	NA	NA	TRBV14	TGTGCCAGCAGCCAGACTGCCCTCAATGAGCAGTTCTTC	CASSQTALNEQFF
TRBJ2-1	NA	NA	TRBV19	TGTGCCAGTAGTATAGGCACATACAATGAGCAGTTCTTC	CASSIGTYNEQFF
TRBJ1-2	TRBD1	NA	TRBV7-8	TGTGCCAGCAATCCGACAGGGCGAATTGACTATGGCTACACCTTC	CASNPTGRIDYGYTF